Here is one TCR beta chain with its context. The antigen remains unidentified. Blood samples were obtained at baseline, cycle 4 day 1, and cycle 7 day 1. The germline V and J ends were trimmed by 5 bases and 6 bases, with 17 bases remaining between them. The CDR3 covers 14 residues. In germline, CDR1 is MNHEY, CDR2 SMNVEV (reference sequence). The data belong to a study of OX40 agonist ivuxolimab in advanced cancers. For the study at large: The drug used for patients, ivuxolimab, was an agonistic anti-OX40 (CD134) antibody. Averaging 60 years in age, with a range of roughly 23 to 80, the cohort was 65% to 85% male.

Some clones are missing from TCRdb's copy, which holds only in-frame ones; the method was immunoSEQ multiplex PCR. The sample carries about 73,000 clones, roughly nine tenths recorded once. Findings of the study overall: Clones of CD4+ and CD8+ blood T cells grew by week 6 at doses of 0.1 to 3.0 mg/kg.

This clonotype was obtained from an adult with an advanced solid tumor such as melanoma, head and neck, liver or kidney cancer. The V call is TRBV27, the J call TRBJ2-7; D may match TRBD1 or TRBD2 (5 bases each). The sequenced sample was CD4+ or CD8+ T cells sorted from blood, obtained in a trial of the OX40 agonist ivuxolimab. The DNA of the CDR3 is TGTGCCAGCAGTCACCGGGACGGCCTACGCGAGCAGTACTTC. Encoded protein: CASSHRDGLREQYF.